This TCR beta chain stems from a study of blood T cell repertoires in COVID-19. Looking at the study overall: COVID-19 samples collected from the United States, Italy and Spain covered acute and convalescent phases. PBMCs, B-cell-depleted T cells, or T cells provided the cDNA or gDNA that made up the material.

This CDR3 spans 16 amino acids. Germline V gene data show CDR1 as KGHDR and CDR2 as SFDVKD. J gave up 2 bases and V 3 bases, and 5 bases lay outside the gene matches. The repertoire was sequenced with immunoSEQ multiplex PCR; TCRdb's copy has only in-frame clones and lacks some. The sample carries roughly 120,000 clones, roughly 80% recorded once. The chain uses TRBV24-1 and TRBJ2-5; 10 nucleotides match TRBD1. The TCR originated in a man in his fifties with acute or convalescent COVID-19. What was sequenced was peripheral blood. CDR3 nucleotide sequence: TGTGCCACCAGTGATCCAGACAGGGGGCCACAAGAGACCCAGTACTTC. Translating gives CATSDPDRGPQETQYF.